Listed below are T cell receptor beta chains from one sample, sequenced in a study of T cell responses to AZD1222 COVID-19 vaccine. Profiling relied on immunoSEQ multiplex PCR, and the TCRdb table lists in-frame clones only, not all of them. The table shows about 120,000 clones, with about 90% occurring only once. The sample here was peripheral blood, taken on day 0 of AZD1222 vaccination. These receptors were collected from an adult in good health. Both conserved end residues are part of each CDR3. A D gene is named only where the DNA matches it firmly. A clone size is listed for some rows: how often the clone was seen (once, few, many), or a class if it is expanded.

TRBJ1-2 . . TRBV5-6 CASSLGQPSYGYTF TGTGCCAGCAGCTTGGGACAGCCCTCATATGGCTACACCTTC
TRBJ2-1 TRBD2 . TRBV2 CASSSTSGAYNEQFF TGTGCCAGCAGTTCTACTAGCGGGGCCTACAATGAGCAGTTCTTC
TRBJ1-6 TRBD1 once TRBV9 CASSVTGQGNYSPLHF TGTGCCAGCAGCGTAACCGGACAGGGGAATTATTCACCCCTCCACTTT
TRBJ2-7 . . TRBV4-1 CASSQVAFSYEQYF TGCGCCAGCAGCCAAGTCGCATTTTCCTACGAGCAGTACTTC
TRBJ2-1 TRBD2 . TRBV4-3 CASSQGLAGGTRQYEQFF TGCGCCAGCAGCCAAGGACTAGCGGGAGGTACCCGTCAATATGAGCAGTTCTTC
TRBJ1-5 TRBD1 . TRBV12-5 CASGLAGTGPWQPQHF TGTGCTAGTGGTTTGGCCGGGACAGGGCCGTGGCAGCCCCAGCATTTT
TRBJ1-6 TRBD1 . TRBV19 CASSTGQGGSYNSPLHF TGTGCCAGTAGTACCGGACAGGGAGGATCCTATAATTCACCCCTCCACTTT
TRBJ2-2 . . TRBV11-2 CASSLAAGQTGELFF TGTGCCAGCAGCTTAGCGGCGGGACAGACCGGGGAGCTGTTTTTT
TRBJ1-6 TRBD1 . TRBV5-1 CASSFGQGASSPLHF TGCGCCAGCAGCTTTGGACAGGGGGCGAGTTCACCCCTCCACTTT
TRBJ1-2 TRBD1 . TRBV18 CASSLLYVGQGSGGYTF TGTGCCAGCTCACTGCTTTATGTGGGACAGGGGAGTGGCGGCTACACCTTC
TRBJ1-5 TRBD1 once TRBV27 CASSLSGQGFQPQHF TGTGCCAGCAGTTTATCGGGACAGGGGTTTCAGCCCCAGCATTTT
TRBJ1-1 . . TRBV7-6 CASSQQSTLVGEAFF TGTGCCAGCAGCCAGCAAAGCACCTTGGTGGGCGAAGCTTTCTTT
TRBJ1-2 TRBD1 . TRBV6-6 CASGDSYGYTF TGTGCCAGCGGGGACAGTTATGGCTACACCTTC
TRBJ1-3 . . TRBV9 CASSGTAGNTIYF TGTGCCAGCAGCGGAACTGCTGGAAACACCATATATTTT
TRBJ1-2 TRBD1 . TRBV28 CASSLSTGTVTGYTF TGTGCCAGCAGTTTGTCAACCGGGACAGTAACTGGCTACACCTTC
TRBJ1-1 . . TRBV29-1 CSGLGRYDTEAFF TGCAGCGGGCTAGGGCGGTACGACACTGAAGCTTTCTTT
TRBJ1-5 . . TRBV6-1 CASSEDHRTYSNQPQHF TGTGCCAGCAGTGAAGATCACCGGACTTATAGCAATCAGCCCCAGCATTTT
TRBJ2-7 . . TRBV4-1 CASSHSPITRREQYF TGCGCCAGCAGCCATTCGCCCATAACCCGGCGGGAGCAGTACTTC
TRBJ1-5 . . TRBV5-4 CASSLGGWSNQPQHF TGTGCCAGCAGCCTGGGGGGATGGAGCAATCAGCCCCAGCATTTT
TRBJ1-1 . . TRBV7-9 CASSLAPGSTEAFF TGTGCCAGCAGCTTAGCGCCAGGGAGCACTGAAGCTTTCTTT
TRBJ1-5 . . TRBV2 CASSENSFYSNQPQHF TGTGCCAGCAGTGAGAACAGCTTTTATAGCAATCAGCCCCAGCATTTT
TRBJ1-5 . . TRBV20-1 CSASRGSRGVMAYSNQPQHF TGCAGTGCTAGTAGGGGGAGCAGGGGAGTTATGGCATATAGCAATCAGCCCCAGCATTTT
TRBJ1-3 . . TRBV3-1/TRBV3-2 CASSHISSGNTIYF TGTGCCAGCAGCCACATAAGCTCTGGAAACACCATATATTTT
TRBJ2-3 . . TRBV4-3 CASSQDQGTADTQYF TGCGCCAGCAGCCAAGATCAGGGGACGGCAGATACGCAGTATTTT
TRBJ1-2 . . TRBV24-1 CATSDSGGNYGYTF TGTGCCACCAGTGATTCGGGGGGCAACTATGGCTACACCTTC
TRBJ2-5 . . TRBV9 CASSVGAGTRETQYF TGTGCCAGCAGCGTAGGGGCAGGAACGAGGGAGACCCAGTACTTC
TRBJ2-5 . . TRBV7-9 CASSLGWETQYF TGTGCCAGCAGCTTAGGATGGGAGACCCAGTACTTC
TRBJ2-5 . once TRBV7-7 CASSAGPLMGTQYF TGTGCTAGCAGCGCAGGTCCTCTCATGGGGACCCAGTACTTC
TRBJ1-2 . . TRBV9 CASSVNGPNYGYTF TGTGCCAGCAGCGTTAACGGGCCTAACTATGGCTACACCTTC
TRBJ1-2 TRBD1 . TRBV5-4 CASSPDRNYGYTF TGTGCCAGCAGCCCGGACAGGAACTATGGCTACACCTTC
TRBJ2-5 . . TRBV5-8 CASRDSMGTQYF TGTGCCAGCAGAGATTCCATGGGGACCCAGTACTTC
TRBJ2-2 TRBD2 . TRBV9 CASSAEGREGAGELFF TGTGCCAGCAGCGCAGAGGGGAGGGAAGGGGCCGGGGAGCTGTTTTTT
TRBJ1-5 . . TRBV7-9 CASSLQGGFNQPQHF TGTGCCAGCAGCTTACAGGGAGGGTTCAATCAGCCCCAGCATTTT
TRBJ1-2 . . TRBV4-1 CASSPFHAARTNYGYTF TGCGCCAGCAGCCCTTTTCACGCGGCCCGAACTAACTATGGCTACACCTTC
TRBJ2-3 TRBD2 . TRBV3-1/TRBV3-2 CASSQETSGNTDTQYF TGTGCCAGCAGCCAAGAAACTAGCGGGAACACAGATACGCAGTATTTT
TRBJ2-7 . . TRBV29-1 CSVGVWGTSVGEQYF TGCAGCGTTGGCGTATGGGGGACCTCAGTGGGCGAGCAGTACTTC
TRBJ1-3 . . TRBV29-1 CSYTRGGGNTIYF TGCAGCTATACCCGGGGAGGTGGAAACACCATATATTTT